This entry is about one TCR beta chain. Its antigen is still unknown. Using immunoSEQ multiplex PCR, the repertoire was profiled, and TCRdb retains in-frame clones only, with some absent. The sample lists roughly 2 million clones, approximately 94% occurring once. Naivety among CD8 cells was defined by CD45RO negativity and positive CCR7 selection, thereby excluding terminally differentiated effector memory CD45RA+ cells. Healthy and HIV-negative, the adult donors had no recent acute infections or vaccinations. The record originates from a study of shared clonotypes between healthy human individuals. General study findings and limits: Researchers sampled blood only, noting tissue repertoires likely differ.

Sequences were obtained from naive CD8+ T cells sorted from blood. The clonotype was recovered from a man aged 18-30 years in good health.

CDR3 bases: TGTGCCAGCAGCCAAGAGGGCAGGGGAAGTGCCGGGGAGCTGTTTTTT. Translated: CASSQEGRGSAGELFF. The V gene is TRBV14, the J gene TRBJ2-2; a weak D match, TRBD1 (6 bases). Trimming shortened V by 0 bases and J by 6 bases, and 14 bases separated the two germline ends. This CDR3 has 16 residues. Germline CDR1 and CDR2: SGHDN and FVKESK. The entire variable domain, with the rest obtained from reference TRBV14 and TRBJ2-2, is as follows: EAGVTQFPSHSVIEKGQTVTLRCDPISGHDNLYWYRRVMGKEIKFLLHFVKESKQDESGMPNNRFLAERTGGTYSTLKVQPAELEDSGVYFCASSQEGRGSAGELFFGEGSRLTVL.